One and the same sample provided the 17 T cell receptor beta chains below, sequenced in a study of blood T cell repertoires in COVID-19. This table comes from immunoSEQ multiplex PCR, and its TCRdb copy is limited to in-frame clones, with some not included. This sample yields about 160,000 clones, of which about nine tenths are seen a single time; about 4% belongs to the top ten. The sample consisted of peripheral blood. Receptors were obtained from a woman in her sixties with active or convalescent COVID-19.

The chain couples TRBV5-1 to TRBJ2-1, with 8 bases fitting TRBD1. From germline, CDR1 is SGHRS and CDR2 YFSETQ. This CDR3 has 15 residues. Germline trimming cut 4 bases from V and 0 bases from J; bases unmatched to any gene: 3. The DNA of the CDR3 is TGCGCCAGCAGCCCTCAGGGGGCCTCCTACAATGAGCAGTTCTTC. This gives the protein CASSPQGASYNEQFF.

The chain carries TRBV13 and TRBJ1-2, with TRBD1 matching 9 bases. V dropped 1 base and J dropped 7; count of bases not matched to a gene: 10. The CDR3 runs 16 residues. Germline V lookup: CDR1 PRHDT, CDR2 FYEKMQ (reference sequence). This CDR3 reads CASSLDLGTGIGGYTF. DNA for the CDR3: TGTGCCAGCAGCTTAGATTTAGGGACAGGGATTGGTGGCTACACCTTC.

The J gene is TRBJ2-5, the V gene TRBV11-1, with D perhaps TRBD1 (5 bases). This CDR3 is 15 amino acids long. Germline V gene lookup returns CDR1 SGHAT and CDR2 FQDESV (reference sequence). The ends were cut back, 5 bases at V and 0 bases at J, with 13 bases in the middle. The CDR3 is CASSARQWYQETQYF. CDR3 bases: TGTGCCAGCAGCGCCAGACAGTGGTACCAAGAGACCCAGTACTTC.

V usage is TRBV7-9 and J usage is TRBJ2-3; tentative D call: TRBD2 (6 bases). CDR1 and CDR2 (germline): SEHNR, FQNEAQ (reference sequence). Trimming left V 4 bases short and J 2 bases short, with 10 bases between. The CDR3 is 14 amino acids. DNA for the CDR3: TGTGCCAGCAGCTATACGGGGGACACAGATACGCAGTATTTT. Protein: CASSYTGDTDTQYF.

This sequence joins TRBV3-1 (or the pseudogene TRBV3-2) and TRBJ2-3, with TRBD1 as a possible D gene (5 bases). The germline CDR1 and CDR2 sequences are LGHDT and YNNKEL (reference sequence). This CDR3 has 15 residues. Trimming removed 4 bases at V and 6 bases at J, with 17 bases between. The CDR3 bases are TGTGCCAGCAGCCTTAACACGGGCAGGGTGGATACGCAGTATTTT. Its translation is CASSLNTGRVDTQYF.

The chain couples TRBV10-3 to TRBJ2-5, with D maybe TRBD2 (6 bases). Trimming took 2 bases from V and 5 from J, leaving 12 bases between them. The CDR3 spans 14 residues. Per germline, CDR1 ENHRY and CDR2 SYGVKD. CDR3 nucleotide sequence: TGTGCCATCAGTGAGGGCCCGCGGGGCGAGACCCAGTACTTC. Translating gives CAISEGPRGETQYF.

V gene TRBV4-1 combines with J gene TRBJ1-5; 12 bases are a match to TRBD1. In germline, CDR1 is MGHRA, CDR2 YSYEKL. The CDR3 runs 19 residues. Trimming cost V 5 bases and J 0 bases; bases outside gene matches: 11. DNA of the CDR3: TGCGCCAGCAGCGTCCACCCGGGACAGGGGGCCGTTAGCAATCAGCCCCAGCATTTT. This gives the protein CASSVHPGQGAVSNQPQHF.

There are a few counts of this clone. The genes are TRBV11-3 and TRBJ1-1; TRBD1 aligns across 7 bases. This CDR3 has 14 amino acids. V was clipped by 10 bases and J by 1 base; unmatched bases: 9. Germline assignment: CDR1 SGHNT and CDR2 YENEEA. The CDR3 DNA reads TGTGCCAACCGGAGGACAGGTCAGAACACTGAAGCTTTCTTT. Encoded protein: CANRRTGQNTEAFF.

The chain is built from TRBV27 and TRBJ1-5, with TRBD1 matching 9 bases. The CDR3 extends over 16 amino acids. Germline lookup yields CDR1 MNHEY and CDR2 SMNVEV (reference sequence). Trimming cost V 5 bases and J 3 bases; bases outside gene matches: 8. The CDR3 loop reads CASSPAGTGINQPQHF. The DNA of the CDR3 is TGTGCCAGCAGTCCCGCCGGGACAGGGATCAATCAGCCCCAGCATTTT.

The rearrangement uses TRBV7-9 and TRBJ2-2, with D perhaps TRBD1 (5 bases). The V end lost 5 bases, the J end lost 4 bases, and 11 bases lay between the germline ends. Germline V gene lookup returns CDR1 SEHNR and CDR2 FQNEAQ (reference sequence). The CDR3 consists of 14 residues. Here the CDR3 reads CASSTTAFTGELFF. CDR3 in DNA: TGTGCCAGCAGCACGACAGCGTTCACCGGGGAGCTGTTTTTT.

The chain employs TRBV18 and TRBJ2-5, with D possibly being TRBD2 (6 bases). V was clipped by 3 bases and J by 3 bases, with 14 bases between them. CDR3 length: 15 residues. CDR1 and CDR2 from the germline V gene are KGHSH and LQKENI. The CDR3 nucleotides read TGTGCCAGCTCACCCTTGGAGGGAATTGAAGAGACCCAGTACTTC. This sequence encodes CASSPLEGIEETQYF.

The chain joins TRBV10-3 to TRBJ1-1; TRBD1 matches at 9 bases. The germline V gene has CDR1 ENHRY and CDR2 SYGVKD. The CDR3 has 16 residues. With 7 bases clipped from V and 0 bases from J, the junction kept 9 bases outside the gene matches. CDR3 residues: CAITDLDRGMNTEAFF. The DNA of the CDR3 is TGTGCCATCACCGACCTGGACAGGGGAATGAACACTGAAGCTTTCTTT.

A single count supports this clone. The rearrangement links TRBV6-5 to TRBJ1-5; 7 nucleotides match TRBD1. The germline CDR1 and CDR2 sequences are MNHEY and SVGAGI. The CDR3 length is 13 residues. V was clipped by 7 bases and J by 7 bases; unmatched bases: 7. CDR3 nucleotide sequence: TGTGCCAGCATGCCCCAGGGGGGACAGCCCCAGCATTTT. This gives the protein CASMPQGGQPQHF.

The chain employs TRBV6-5 and TRBJ2-3; the match to TRBD2 covers 9 bases. The germline V gene encodes CDR1 MNHEY and CDR2 SVGAGI. The CDR3 has 15 residues. After removal of 2 bases from V and 4 bases from J, the junction contained 4 bases not matched to a gene. In nucleotides, the CDR3 is TGTGCCAGCAGTTACGGAGGACTAGCGTCAGATACGCAGTATTTT. Amino acid sequence: CASSYGGLASDTQYF.

V is TRBV7-2 and J is TRBJ2-2; 12 positions agree with TRBD2. Germline CDR1 reads SGHTA; CDR2 reads FQGNSA. The CDR3 is 17 amino acids. The V segment lost 1 base and the J segment 8 bases; nucleotides outside the gene matches: 8. CDR3 coding DNA: TGTGCCAGCAGCTTAGATCCTAGCGGGGGGGCCGCGGGGGAGCTGTTTTTT. Its protein product is CASSLDPSGGAAGELFF.

The chain couples TRBV7-9 to TRBJ1-3, with D possibly matching TRBD1 (6 bases). The V end lost 1 base, the J end lost 4 bases, and 11 bases lay between the germline ends. There are 15 residues in the CDR3. Germline values: CDR1 SEHNR, CDR2 FQNEAQ (reference sequence). The chain's CDR3 is CASSLDREPGNTIYF. For the CDR3, the DNA is TGTGCCAGCAGCTTAGACAGGGAGCCCGGAAACACCATATATTTT.

The gene calls are TRBV19 and TRBJ1-2; 9 positions match TRBD1. V lost 7 bases to trimming and J lost 5 bases; unmatched junction nucleotides: 8. The CDR3 has 14 residues. Germline V gene data show CDR1 as LNHDA and CDR2 as SQIVND (reference sequence). The CDR3, as DNA: TGTGCCAGTATCAGAGGGACAGGGACGTATGGCTACACCTTC. Translated, it gives CASIRGTGTYGYTF.